Here is one T cell receptor beta chain with its context. The CDR3 covers 14 residues. The ends lost 5 bases at V and 7 bases at J; junction bases unmatched: 9. Germline V gene data show CDR1 as DFQATT and CDR2 as SNEGSKA (reference sequence). Sequencing targeted TCR beta in T cells from blood (CD8+ and CD4+). The CD8+ and CD4+ T cells were negatively isolated, with the TEMRA cells enriched by FACS. The sample comes from a study of CD8 T cells in Susac syndrome. The RNA input was about 0.5 to 1 ug, and it was reverse transcribed with random hexamers. The amplification used immunoSEQ multiplex PCR on TCR beta CDR3; it spanned 54 Vbeta and 13 Jbeta. TCRdb passed the immunoSEQ multiplex PCR reads through MiXCR, listing each CDR3 protein once. Of under 85,000 distinct CDR3 sequences in the sample, over 85% were seen once.

This clonotype originated in a human donor with multiple sclerosis. This chain uses TRBV20-1 with TRBJ2-1, with 9 bases identical to TRBD2. The sequencing input was CD8+ T cells from PBMCs. CDR3 DNA: TGCAGTGCTCCTCCTAGCGGGATTGGTAATGAGCAGTTCTTC. Amino acids: CSAPPSGIGNEQFF.